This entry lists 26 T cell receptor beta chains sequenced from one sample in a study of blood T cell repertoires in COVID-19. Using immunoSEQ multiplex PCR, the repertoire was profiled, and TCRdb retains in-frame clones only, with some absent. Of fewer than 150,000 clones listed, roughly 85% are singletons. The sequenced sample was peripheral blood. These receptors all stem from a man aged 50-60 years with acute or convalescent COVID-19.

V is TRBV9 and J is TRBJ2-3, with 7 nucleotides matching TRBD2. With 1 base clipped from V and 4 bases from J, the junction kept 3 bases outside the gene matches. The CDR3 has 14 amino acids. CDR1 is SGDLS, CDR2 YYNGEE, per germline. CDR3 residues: CASSVYGGADTQYF. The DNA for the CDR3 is TGTGCCAGCAGCGTATATGGGGGGGCAGATACGCAGTATTTT.

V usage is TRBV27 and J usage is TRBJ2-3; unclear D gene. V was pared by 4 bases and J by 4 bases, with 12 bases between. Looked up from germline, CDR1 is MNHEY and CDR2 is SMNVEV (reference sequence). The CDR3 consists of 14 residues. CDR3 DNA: TGTGCCAGCAGTTCAATCCTAGGCGCAGATACGCAGTATTTT. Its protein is CASSSILGADTQYF.

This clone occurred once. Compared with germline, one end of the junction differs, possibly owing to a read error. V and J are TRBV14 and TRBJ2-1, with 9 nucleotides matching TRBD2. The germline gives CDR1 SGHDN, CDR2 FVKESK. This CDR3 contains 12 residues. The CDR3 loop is CASSREGLARIF. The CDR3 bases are TGTGCCAGCAGCCGGGAGGGACTAGCTCGAATCTTC.

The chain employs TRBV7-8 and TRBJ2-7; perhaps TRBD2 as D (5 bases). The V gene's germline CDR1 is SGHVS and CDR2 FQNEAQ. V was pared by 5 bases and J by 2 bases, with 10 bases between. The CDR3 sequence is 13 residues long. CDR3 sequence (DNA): TGTGCCAGCAGCGCGAGGGCCGCCTACGAGCAGTACTTC. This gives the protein CASSARAAYEQYF.

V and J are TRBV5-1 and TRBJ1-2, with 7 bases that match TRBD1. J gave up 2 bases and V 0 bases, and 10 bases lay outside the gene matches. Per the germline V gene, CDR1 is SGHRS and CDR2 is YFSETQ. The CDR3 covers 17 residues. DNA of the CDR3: TGCGCCAGCAGCTTGGCCGGCTGGACAGGATGGAACTATGGCTACACCTTC. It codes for CASSLAGWTGWNYGYTF.

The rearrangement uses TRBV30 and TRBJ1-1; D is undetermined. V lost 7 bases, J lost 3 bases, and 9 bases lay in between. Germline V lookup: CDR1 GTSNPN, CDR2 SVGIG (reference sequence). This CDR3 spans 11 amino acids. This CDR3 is CASRPDTEAFF. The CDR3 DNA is TGTGCCTCTCGCCCGGACACTGAAGCTTTCTTT.

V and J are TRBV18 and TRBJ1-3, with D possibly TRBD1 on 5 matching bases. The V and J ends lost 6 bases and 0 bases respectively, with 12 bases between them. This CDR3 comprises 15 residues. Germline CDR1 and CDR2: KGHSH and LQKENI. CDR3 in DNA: TGTGCCAGCTCGCCGGGGGTTGACTCTGGAAACACCATATATTTT. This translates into CASSPGVDSGNTIYF.

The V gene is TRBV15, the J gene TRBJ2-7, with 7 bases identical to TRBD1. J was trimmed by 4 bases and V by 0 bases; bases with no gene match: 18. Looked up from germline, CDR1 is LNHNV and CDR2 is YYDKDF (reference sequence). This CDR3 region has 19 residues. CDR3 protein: CATSRDPRTGQLLSYEQYF. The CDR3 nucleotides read TGTGCCACCAGCAGAGACCCGCGGACAGGTCAGCTTCTCTCTTACGAGCAGTACTTC.

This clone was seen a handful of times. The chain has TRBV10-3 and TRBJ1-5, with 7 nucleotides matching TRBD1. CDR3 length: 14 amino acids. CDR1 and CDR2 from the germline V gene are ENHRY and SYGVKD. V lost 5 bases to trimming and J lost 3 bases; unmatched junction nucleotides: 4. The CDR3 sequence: CAISTTGDNQPQHF. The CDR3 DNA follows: TGTGCCATCAGTACTACAGGGGACAATCAGCCCCAGCATTTT.

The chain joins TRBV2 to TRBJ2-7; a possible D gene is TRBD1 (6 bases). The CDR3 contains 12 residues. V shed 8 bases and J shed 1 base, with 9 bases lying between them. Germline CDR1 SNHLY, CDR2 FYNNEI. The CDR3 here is CASLRGSYEQYF. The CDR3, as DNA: TGTGCCAGCCTCAGGGGTTCCTACGAGCAGTACTTC.

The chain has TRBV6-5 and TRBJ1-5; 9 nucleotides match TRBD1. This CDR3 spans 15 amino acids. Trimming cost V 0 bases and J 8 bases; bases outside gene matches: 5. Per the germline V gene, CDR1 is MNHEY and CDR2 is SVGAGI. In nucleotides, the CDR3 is TGTGCCAGCAGTTACTCAGGGACAGGGCCGGAGCCCCAGCATTTT. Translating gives CASSYSGTGPEPQHF.

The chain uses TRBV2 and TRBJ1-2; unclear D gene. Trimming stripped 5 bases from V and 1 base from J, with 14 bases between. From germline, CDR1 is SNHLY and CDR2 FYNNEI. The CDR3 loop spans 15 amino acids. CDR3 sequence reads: CASSKPNSLNYGYTF. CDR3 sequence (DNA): TGTGCCAGCAGTAAACCTAACAGTCTTAACTATGGCTACACCTTC. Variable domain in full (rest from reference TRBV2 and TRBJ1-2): EPEVTQTPSHQVTQMGQEVILRCVPISNHLYFYWYRQILGQKVEFLVSFYNNEISEKSEIFDDQFSVERPDGSNFTLKIRSTKLEDSAMYFCASSKPNSLNYGYTFGSGTRLTVV.

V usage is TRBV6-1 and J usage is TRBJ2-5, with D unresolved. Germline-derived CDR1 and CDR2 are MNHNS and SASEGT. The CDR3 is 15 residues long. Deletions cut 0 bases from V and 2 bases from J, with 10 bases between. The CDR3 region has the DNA TGTGCCAGCAGTGAAGCGACGCGGCTTCAAGAGACCCAGTACTTC. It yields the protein CASSEATRLQETQYF.

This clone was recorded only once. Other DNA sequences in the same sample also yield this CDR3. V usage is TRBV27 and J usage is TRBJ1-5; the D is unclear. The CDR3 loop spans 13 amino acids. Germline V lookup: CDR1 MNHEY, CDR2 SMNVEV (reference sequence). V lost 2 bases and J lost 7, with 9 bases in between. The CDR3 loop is CASSLGRNQPQHF. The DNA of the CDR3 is TGTGCCAGCAGTTTAGGGAGGAACCAGCCCCAGCATTTT.

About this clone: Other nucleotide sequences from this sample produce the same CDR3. The chain's CDR3 is CASSQDGTSGSDEQFF. The CDR3 bases are TGTGCCAGCAGCCAAGACGGGACTAGCGGGAGCGATGAGCAGTTCTTC. The gene calls are TRBV4-2 and TRBJ2-1; 14 nucleotides agree with TRBD2. The CDR3 contains 16 residues. Per germline, CDR1 LGHNA and CDR2 YNFKEQ. V shed 0 bases and J 8 bases; nucleotides not matched to a gene: 3.

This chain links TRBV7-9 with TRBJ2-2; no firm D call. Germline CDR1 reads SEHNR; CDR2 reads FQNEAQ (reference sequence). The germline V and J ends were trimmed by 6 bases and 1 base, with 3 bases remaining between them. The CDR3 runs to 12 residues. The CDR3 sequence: CASRQNTGELFF. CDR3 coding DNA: TGTGCCAGCAGACAGAACACCGGGGAGCTGTTTTTT.

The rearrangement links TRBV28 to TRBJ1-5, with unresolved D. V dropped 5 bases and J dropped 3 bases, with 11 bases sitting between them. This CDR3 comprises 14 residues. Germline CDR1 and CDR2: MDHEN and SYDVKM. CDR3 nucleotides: TGTGCCAGCAGTGCCTCGGTGTCCAATCAGCCCCAGCATTTT. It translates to CASSASVSNQPQHF.

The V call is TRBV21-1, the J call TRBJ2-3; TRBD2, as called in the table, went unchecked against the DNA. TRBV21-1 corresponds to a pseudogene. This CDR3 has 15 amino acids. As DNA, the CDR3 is TGTGCCAGCAGCAAAGTAAAATCGCGGGCAGATACGCAGTATTTT. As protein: CASSKVKSRADTQYF.

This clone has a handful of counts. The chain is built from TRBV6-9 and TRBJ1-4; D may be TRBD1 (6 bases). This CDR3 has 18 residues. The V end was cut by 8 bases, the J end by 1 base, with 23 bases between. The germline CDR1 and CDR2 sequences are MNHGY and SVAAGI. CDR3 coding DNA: TGTGCCAGCCTGATAGAGACAGGTAGCAGTTTAACTAATGAAAAACTGTTTTTT. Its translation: CASLIETGSSLTNEKLFF.

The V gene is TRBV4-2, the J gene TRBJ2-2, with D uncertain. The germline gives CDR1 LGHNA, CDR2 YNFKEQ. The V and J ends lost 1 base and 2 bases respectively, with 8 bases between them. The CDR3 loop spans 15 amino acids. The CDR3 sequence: CASSQGDTNTGELFF. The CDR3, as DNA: TGTGCCAGCAGCCAAGGAGACACCAACACCGGGGAGCTGTTTTTT.

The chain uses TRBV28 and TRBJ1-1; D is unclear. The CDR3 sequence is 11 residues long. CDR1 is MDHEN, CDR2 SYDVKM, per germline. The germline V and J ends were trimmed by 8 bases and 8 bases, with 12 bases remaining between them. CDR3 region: CASRLFREAFF. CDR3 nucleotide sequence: TGTGCCAGCCGTCTCTTCAGGGAAGCTTTCTTT.

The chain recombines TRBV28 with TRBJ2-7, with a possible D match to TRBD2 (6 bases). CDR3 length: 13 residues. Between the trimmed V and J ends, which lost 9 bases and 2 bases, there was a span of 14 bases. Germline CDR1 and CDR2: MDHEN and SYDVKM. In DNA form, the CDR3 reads TGTGCCAGTACAAAGCGGGTGACCTACGAGCAGTACTTC. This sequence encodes CASTKRVTYEQYF.

The DNA of the CDR3 is TGCGCCAGCAGCCTACTAGCGGGGGAAACCTACGAGCAGTACTTC. Protein sequence: CASSLLAGETYEQYF. This chain connects TRBV5-1 to TRBJ2-7; 11 nucleotides match TRBD2. This CDR3 contains 15 residues. The V gene end was trimmed by 4 bases and the J gene end by 2 bases; junction bases not matched to a gene: 5. Germline CDR1 and CDR2: SGHRS and YFSETQ.

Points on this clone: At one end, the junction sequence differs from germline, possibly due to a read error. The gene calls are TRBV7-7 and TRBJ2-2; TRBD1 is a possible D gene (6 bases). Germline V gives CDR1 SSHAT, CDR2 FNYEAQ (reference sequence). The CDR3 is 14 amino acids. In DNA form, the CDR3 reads TGTGCTAGCAGAGTCGCAGGGGTTGGCGGGGAGCTGTTTTTT. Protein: CASRVAGVGGELFF.

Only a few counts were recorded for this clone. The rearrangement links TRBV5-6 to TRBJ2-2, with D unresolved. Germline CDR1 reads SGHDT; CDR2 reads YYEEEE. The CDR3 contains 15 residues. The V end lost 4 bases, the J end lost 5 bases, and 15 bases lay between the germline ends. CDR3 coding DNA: TGTGCCAGCAGCCAAAACCCGACAAGGACCGGGGAGCTGTTTTTT. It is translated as CASSQNPTRTGELFF.

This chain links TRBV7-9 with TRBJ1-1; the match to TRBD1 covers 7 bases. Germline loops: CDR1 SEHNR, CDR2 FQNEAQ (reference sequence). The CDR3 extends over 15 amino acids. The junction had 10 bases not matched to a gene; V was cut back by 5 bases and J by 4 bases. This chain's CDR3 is CASSPPGTEVTEAFF. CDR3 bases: TGTGCCAGCAGCCCCCCCGGGACAGAAGTCACTGAAGCTTTCTTT.